Sequencing of this T cell receptor (beta chain) was carried out in a study of neurological immune-mediated disorders. Study observations and caveats: None of the CDR3 amino acid sequences in expanded clones turned up in more than one subject, which points to private repertoires in all groups.

The method for making cDNA was 5'RACE, and it used 10-nucleotide random UMIs. Sequencing runs each generated in excess of 200 million TCR-beta sequences derived from 15-18 subjects. From the 5' RACE reads, TCRdb called clonotypes with MiXCR, one entry per CDR3 protein. The sample includes about 19,000 distinct CDR3 sequences, approximately 7.3% of them seen just once. A note on this clonotype: Its matching antigen is unknown.

There are 17 residues in the CDR3. The germline V and J ends were trimmed by 7 bases and 4 bases, with 23 bases remaining between them. CDR1 is MNHEY, CDR2 SVGEGT, per germline. This rearrangement joins TRBV6-2 or TRBV6-3 to TRBJ1-5, with unresolved D. The receptor's source is a woman in her twenties or thirties with HTLV-1-associated myelopathy (HAM/TSP). What was sequenced was CD8+ T cells from blood. CDR3 in DNA: TGTGCCAGCACCAAAGGCCACCTAGGCCCTAGAAATCAGCCCCAGCATTTT. Translating it yields CASTKGHLGPRNQPQHF.